The subject of this entry is one T cell receptor beta chain. This clone's antigen is unknown. The record has no base qualities; no much larger clone is one base away. These data originate in a study of blood T cell repertoires in COVID-19 (dated by TCRdb to about 2020). Background on the whole study: Collaborator samples came from the United States, Italy and Spain and covered acute and convalescent phases of COVID-19. The material from the prospective study consisted of cDNA or gDNA derived from T cells, B-cell-depleted T cells, or PBMCs. The dataset comprised deeply sampled blood TCRbeta repertoires from subjects exposed to, actively infected with, or recovered from COVID-19. The repertoires were released in a freely available public database meant as a resource for research on the immune response to SARS-CoV-2. The samples were drawn from the first 160 participants of the ongoing ImmuneRACE study and from over 950 subjects provided by 6 global collaborators. A de-identified subject ID, COVID-19 status, age in years and sex were almost always included in the sample metadata. Where available, HLA class I and class II types were taken from metadata supplied by the sample provider and were not determined by assay-based typing. Study-wide findings and limitations: How much clinical and demographic metadata was included differed by source and by participant, and the metadata was provided uncurated.

From the germline V gene, CDR1 is SGHAT and CDR2 is FQNNGV. At the junction V is shortened by 3 bases and J by 1 base; bases outside the gene matches: 0. The CDR3 has 15 amino acids, counting the end cysteine and phenylalanine. The CDR3 DNA has 45 bases and is translated from base 1. Enrolling through a virtual design, the prospective study's participants ranged in age from roughly 18 to 95 years and lived across roughly 24 United States geographic areas. In the prospective study, cohorts were assigned on the basis of participant-reported clinical history obtained from a screening survey and a study questionnaire. For ImmuneRACE Cohort 3, a participant was defined as recovered based on two consecutive negative NP/OP PCR tests, clearance by a healthcare professional, or resolution of symptoms. In the prospective study, whole blood, serum and a nasopharyngeal or oropharyngeal swab were collected from each participant by mobile phlebotomists. Prospective study participants could optionally give additional blood draws and questionnaires over an approximately 2-month period. Before DNA extraction, blood samples from the prospective study were shipped at room temperature or frozen.

TCRbeta CDR3 regions were amplified from genomic DNA by means of the immunoSEQ Assay, a bias-controlled multiplex PCR. From the authors' description of their analysis: Nucleated cell counts per sample were estimated from amplification of reference gene primers within the assay. To quantify the absolute abundance of each unique TCRbeta CDR3 rearrangement, sequence reads were collapsed and filtered. For each sample, productive Simpson clonality was calculated as the square root of Simpson's diversity index across productive rearrangements. TCRdb re-hosts the immuneACCESS table, in-frame sequences only. Its copies lack some clones; in the studies checked, an unresolved V gene accounts for under half of them, and the cause for the rest is not known. Clone size and the V and J calls come from that table; the DNA yielded D and trimming. The sample yields 300,000 or so clones; more than 75% were counted once. About 10% of the sample is in the top ten clones.

The sequence joins TRBV11-2 to TRBJ2-5, with 12 bases aligning to TRBD2. This sequence originates from a woman under 30 who had recovered from COVID-19. The sequenced material came from PBMCs or T cells enriched from blood (not recorded which). This receptor has the CDR3 CASSLTSGSQETQYF. Read as DNA, the sequence is TGTGCCAGCAGCTTGACTAGCGGGAGCCAAGAGACCCAGTACTTC. Supplemented by the reference TRBV11-2 and TRBJ2-5 proteins around the CDR3, the complete variable domain is EAGVAQSPRYKIIEKRQSVAFWCNPISGHATLYWYQQILGQGPKLLIQFQNNGVVDDSQLPKDRFSAERLKGVDSTLKIQPAKLEDSAVYLCASSLTSGSQETQYFGPGTRLLVL.